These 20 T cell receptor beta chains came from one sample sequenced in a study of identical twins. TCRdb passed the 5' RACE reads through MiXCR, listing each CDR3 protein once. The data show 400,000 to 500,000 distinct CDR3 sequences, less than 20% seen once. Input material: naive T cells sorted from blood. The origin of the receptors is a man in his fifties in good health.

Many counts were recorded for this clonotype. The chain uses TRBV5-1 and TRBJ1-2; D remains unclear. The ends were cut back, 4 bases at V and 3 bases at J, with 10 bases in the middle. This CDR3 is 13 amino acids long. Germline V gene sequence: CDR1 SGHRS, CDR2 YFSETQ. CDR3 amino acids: CASSGVGDYGYTF. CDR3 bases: TGCGCCAGCAGCGGTGTCGGGGACTATGGCTACACCTTC.

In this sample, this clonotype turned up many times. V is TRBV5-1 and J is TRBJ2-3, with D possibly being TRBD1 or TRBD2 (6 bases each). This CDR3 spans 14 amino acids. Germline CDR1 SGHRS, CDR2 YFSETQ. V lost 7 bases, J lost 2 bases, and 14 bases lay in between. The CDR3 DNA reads TGCGCCAGCTGGGCCGCGGGACACACAGATACGCAGTATTTT. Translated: CASWAAGHTDTQYF.

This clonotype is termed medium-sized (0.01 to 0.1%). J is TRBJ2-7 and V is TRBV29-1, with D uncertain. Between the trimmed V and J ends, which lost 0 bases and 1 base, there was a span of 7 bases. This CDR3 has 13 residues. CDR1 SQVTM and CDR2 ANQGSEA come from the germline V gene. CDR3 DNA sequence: TGCAGCGTTGAAGATTGGCTTTCCTACGAGCAGTACTTC. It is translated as CSVEDWLSYEQYF.

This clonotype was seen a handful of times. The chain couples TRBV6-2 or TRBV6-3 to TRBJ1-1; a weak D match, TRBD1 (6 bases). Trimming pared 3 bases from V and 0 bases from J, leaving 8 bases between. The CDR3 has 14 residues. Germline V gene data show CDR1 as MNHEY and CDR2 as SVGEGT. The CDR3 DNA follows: TGTGCCAGCAGTTATGACAGGTTGAACACTGAAGCTTTCTTT. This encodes CASSYDRLNTEAFF.

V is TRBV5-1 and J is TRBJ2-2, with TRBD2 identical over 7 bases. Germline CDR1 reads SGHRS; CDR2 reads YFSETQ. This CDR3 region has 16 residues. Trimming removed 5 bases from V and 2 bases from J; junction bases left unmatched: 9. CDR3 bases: TGCGCCAGCAGTTTGTCGACTAGCATTAACACCGGGGAGCTGTTTTTT. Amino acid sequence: CASSLSTSINTGELFF.

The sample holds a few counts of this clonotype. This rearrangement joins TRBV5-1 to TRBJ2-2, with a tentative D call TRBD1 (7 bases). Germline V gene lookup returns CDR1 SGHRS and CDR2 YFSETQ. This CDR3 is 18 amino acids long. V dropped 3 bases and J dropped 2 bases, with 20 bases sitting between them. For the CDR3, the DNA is TGCGCCAGCAGCTCGGGAGATCTACAGGGGTCCAACACCGGGGAGCTGTTTTTT. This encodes CASSSGDLQGSNTGELFF.

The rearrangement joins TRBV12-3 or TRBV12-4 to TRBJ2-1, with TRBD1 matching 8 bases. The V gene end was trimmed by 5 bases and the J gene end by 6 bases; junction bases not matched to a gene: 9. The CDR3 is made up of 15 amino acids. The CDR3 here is CASSHGQGTANEQFF. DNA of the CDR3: TGTGCCAGCAGTCACGGACAGGGAACGGCCAATGAGCAGTTCTTC.

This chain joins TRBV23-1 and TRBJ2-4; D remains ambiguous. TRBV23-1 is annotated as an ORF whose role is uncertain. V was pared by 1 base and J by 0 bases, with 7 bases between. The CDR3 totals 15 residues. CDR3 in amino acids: CASSQFTVAKNIQYF. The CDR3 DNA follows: TGCGCCAGCAGTCAATTTACAGTAGCCAAAAACATTCAGTACTTC.

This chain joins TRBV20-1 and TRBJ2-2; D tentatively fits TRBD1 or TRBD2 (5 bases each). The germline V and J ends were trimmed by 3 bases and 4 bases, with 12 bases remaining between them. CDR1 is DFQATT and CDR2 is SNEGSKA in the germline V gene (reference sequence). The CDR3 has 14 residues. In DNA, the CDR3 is TGCAGTGCTAGGGCCGGGACCACCACCGGGGAGCTGTTTTTT. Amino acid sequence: CSARAGTTTGELFF.

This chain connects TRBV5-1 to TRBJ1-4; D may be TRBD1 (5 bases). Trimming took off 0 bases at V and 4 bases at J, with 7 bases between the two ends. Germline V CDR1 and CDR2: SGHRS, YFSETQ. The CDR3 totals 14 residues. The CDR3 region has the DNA TGCGCCAGCAGCTTGGGCAGGGTTAATGAAAAACTGTTTTTT. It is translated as CASSLGRVNEKLFF.

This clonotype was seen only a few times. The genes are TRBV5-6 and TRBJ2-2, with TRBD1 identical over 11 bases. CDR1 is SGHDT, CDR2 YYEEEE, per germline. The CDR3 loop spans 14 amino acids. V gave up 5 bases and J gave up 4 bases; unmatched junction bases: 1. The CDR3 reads CASRGQGVTGELFF. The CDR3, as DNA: TGTGCCAGCAGGGGACAGGGGGTCACCGGGGAGCTGTTTTTT. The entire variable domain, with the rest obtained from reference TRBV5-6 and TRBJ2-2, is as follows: DAGVTQSPTHLIKTRGQQVTLRCSPKSGHDTVSWYQQALGQGPQFIFQYYEEEERQRGNFPDRFSGHQFPNYSSELNVNALLLGDSALYLCASRGQGVTGELFFGEGSRLTVL.

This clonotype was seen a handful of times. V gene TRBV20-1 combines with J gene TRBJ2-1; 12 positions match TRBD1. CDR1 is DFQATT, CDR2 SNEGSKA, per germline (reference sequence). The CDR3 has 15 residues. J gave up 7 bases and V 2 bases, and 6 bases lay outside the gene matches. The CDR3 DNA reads TGCAGTGCTAGATCGGGACAGGGGGCGGGTAATGAGCAGTTCTTC. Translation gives CSARSGQGAGNEQFF.

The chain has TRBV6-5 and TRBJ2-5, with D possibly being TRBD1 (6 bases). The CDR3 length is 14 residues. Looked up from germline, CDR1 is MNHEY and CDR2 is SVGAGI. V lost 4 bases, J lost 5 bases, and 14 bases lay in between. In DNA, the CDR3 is TGTGCCAGCAGTTTTCCTGGGACAAGGGAGACCCAGTACTTC. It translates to CASSFPGTRETQYF.

CDR3 sequence: CASGSLTGELFF. DNA for the CDR3: TGTGCCAGCGGCAGCTTGACCGGGGAGCTGTTTTTT. The rearrangement uses TRBV6-5 and TRBJ2-2; D is unresolved. The germline CDR1 and CDR2 sequences are MNHEY and SVGAGI. This CDR3 contains 12 residues. With 8 bases removed from V and 5 bases from J, the gap between germline ends came to 9 bases.

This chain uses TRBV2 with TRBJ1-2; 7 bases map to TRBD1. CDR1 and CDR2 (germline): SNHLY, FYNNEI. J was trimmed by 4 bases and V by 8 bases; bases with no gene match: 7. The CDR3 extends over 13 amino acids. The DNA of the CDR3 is TGTGCCAGCCAGGGCGGGACAGCCTATGGCTACACCTTC. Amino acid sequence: CASQGGTAYGYTF.

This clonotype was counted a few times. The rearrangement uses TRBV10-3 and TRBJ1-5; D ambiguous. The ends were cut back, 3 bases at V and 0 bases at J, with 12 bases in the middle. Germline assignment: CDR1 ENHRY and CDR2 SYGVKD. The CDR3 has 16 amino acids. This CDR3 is CAISEARADSNQPQHF. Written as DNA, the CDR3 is TGTGCCATCAGTGAAGCACGGGCGGATAGCAATCAGCCCCAGCATTTT.

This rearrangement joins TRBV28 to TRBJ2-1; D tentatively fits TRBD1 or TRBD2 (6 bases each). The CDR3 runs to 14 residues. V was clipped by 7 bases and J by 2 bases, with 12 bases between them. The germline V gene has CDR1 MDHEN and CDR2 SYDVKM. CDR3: CASKEGDPYNEQFF. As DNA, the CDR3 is TGTGCCAGCAAGGAGGGGGACCCCTACAATGAGCAGTTCTTC.

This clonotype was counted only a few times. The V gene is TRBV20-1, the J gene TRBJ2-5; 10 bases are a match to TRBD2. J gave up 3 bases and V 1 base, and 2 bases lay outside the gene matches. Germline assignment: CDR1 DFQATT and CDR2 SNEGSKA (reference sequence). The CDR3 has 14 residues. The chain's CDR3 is CSARGLAGEETQYF. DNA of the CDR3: TGCAGTGCTAGAGGGCTAGCGGGGGAAGAGACCCAGTACTTC.

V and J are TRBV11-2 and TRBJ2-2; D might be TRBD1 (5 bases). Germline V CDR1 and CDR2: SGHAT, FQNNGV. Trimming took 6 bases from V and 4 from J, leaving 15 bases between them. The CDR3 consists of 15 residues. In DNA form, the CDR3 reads TGTGCCAGCAGACCATTGGGGCGCGGCACCGGGGAGCTGTTTTTT. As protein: CASRPLGRGTGELFF.

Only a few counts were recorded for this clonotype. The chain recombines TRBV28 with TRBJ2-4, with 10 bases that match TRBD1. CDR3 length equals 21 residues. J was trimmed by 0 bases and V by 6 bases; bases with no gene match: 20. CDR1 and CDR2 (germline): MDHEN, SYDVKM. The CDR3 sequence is CASRETGDRGPLRLAKNIQYF. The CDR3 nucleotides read TGTGCCAGCAGGGAGACCGGGGACAGGGGACCGTTACGTCTAGCCAAAAACATTCAGTACTTC.